The T cell receptor beta chain described here comes from a study of shared clonotypes between healthy human individuals. Regarding the study as a whole: Donor scarcity curtailed the genetic and exposure-history diversity represented herein.

This clone has a handful of counts. Its antigen is currently unknown. For unsorted PBMC, about 290 ng DNA per replicate equaled tens of thousands of T cell genomes. This table comes from immunoSEQ multiplex PCR, and its TCRdb copy is limited to in-frame clones, with some not included. Among 450,000 to 500,000 clones listed, around three quarters were seen once. This receptor was taken from a woman aged 40 to 50 in good health. Some clones in this sample may be carry-over from other donors' samples. The specimen was PBMCs.

The CDR3 region is CAILEGNQETQYF. CDR3 nucleotide sequence: TGTGCCATCCTAGAAGGCAACCAAGAGACCCAGTACTTC. The chain recombines TRBV10-3 with TRBJ2-5; D unresolved. CDR3 size: 13 residues. CDR1 is ENHRY, CDR2 SYGVKD, per germline. The germline V and J ends were trimmed by 8 bases and 0 bases, with 10 bases remaining between them.